This TCR beta chain stems from a study of Graves' ophthalmopathy and Graves' hyperthyroidism. Study-wide background: The study drew peripheral blood at initial diagnosis, before any treatment. Study-wide findings and caveats: Blood also contained most of the expanded thyroid clonotypes above 0.001 frequency.

TCR beta CDR3 regions were amplified from RNA transcripts. HTBI-primed RT-PCR formed the first round, and a multiplex PCR formed the second. Using its own MiXCR run on the multiplex PCR reads, TCRdb lists one record per CDR3 protein. The sample contains hundreds of thousands of distinct CDR3 sequences, 22% of which appear only once. This clonotype occurred a few times. The antigen remains unidentified. Stable hyperthyroidism denotes an absence of ophthalmopathy throughout 18 months of follow-up. PBMCs stemmed from over 8 ml of fresh peripheral blood. CDR1 and CDR2 from the germline V gene are LNHDA and SQIVND (reference sequence). Trimming removed 10 bases from V and 3 bases from J; junction bases left unmatched: 8. The CDR3 contains 14 residues.

The specimen sequenced was peripheral blood. The source of this sequence is a woman aged 18 to 35 with stable Graves' hyperthyroidism. Some clones in this sample may be carry-over from other donors' samples. The chain links TRBV19 to TRBJ1-5; 8 bases map to TRBD1. CDR3 sequence (DNA): TGTGCCACCCTGGACAGGGCCTACAATCAGCCCCAGCATTTT. This gives the protein CATLDRAYNQPQHF.